The clone carrying this T cell receptor beta chain was counted many times. Its antigen is not identified. This sample is part of a study of T cells in Graves' hyperthyroidism and ophthalmopathy. Whole-study results and caveats: The model predicted ophthalmopathy a median approximately 6 months before onset.

An approximately 10 ml volume of fresh peripheral blood provided the PBMCs. The V end lost 5 bases, the J end lost 6 bases, and 8 bases lay between the germline ends. Germline assignment: CDR1 SGHVS and CDR2 FNYEAQ. This CDR3 spans 13 amino acids. The CDR3 regions of TCR beta were amplified from RNA transcripts. Using the HTBI primer set, a first-round RT-PCR was run on the TCR CDR3. Each CDR3 protein gets one entry after TCRdb re-called the multiplex PCR reads with MiXCR. Of about 840,000 distinct CDR3 sequences in the sample, roughly 40% are singletons; the top ten hold about 8.9%. The clonotype comes from a man younger than 35 with Graves' hyperthyroidism. The sample comprised blood. The chain couples TRBV7-6 to TRBJ1-6, with unresolved D. The CDR3 loop is CASSPQSNSPLHF. CDR3 DNA: TGTGCCAGCAGCCCCCAGAGTAATTCACCCCTCCACTTT.